Listed here are 32 T cell receptor beta chains from one sample, sequenced in a study of blood T cell repertoires in COVID-19. Generated by immunoSEQ multiplex PCR, the TCRdb table keeps only in-frame clones and is missing some. Of 200,000 to 250,000 clones in the sample, about 90% are singletons; the top ten hold approximately 2.8%. The sample consisted of PBMCs or T cells enriched from blood (not recorded which). The receptors here all came from a woman between 50 and 59 years old in a cohort exposed to, infected with or recovered from COVID-19 (not recorded which).

V is TRBV4-2 and J is TRBJ1-2, with D hard to call. Germline-derived CDR1 and CDR2 are LGHNA and YNFKEQ. This CDR3 comprises 12 residues. V dropped 3 bases and J dropped 6 bases, with 8 bases sitting between them. The CDR3, as DNA: TGTGCCAGCAGCCAGAGGGCGGATGGCTACACCTTC. This codes for CASSQRADGYTF.

The CDR3 coding sequence is TGTGCCAGCAGCGTAGCACAGGGCCTAACCTCTGGAAACACCATATATTTT. Its protein is CASSVAQGLTSGNTIYF. The chain has TRBV9 and TRBJ1-3, with D tentatively TRBD1 (6 bases). The CDR3 has 17 amino acids. Trimming shortened V by 0 bases and J by 0 bases, and 13 bases separated the two germline ends. Looked up from germline, CDR1 is SGDLS and CDR2 is YYNGEE.

The chain recombines TRBV3-1 (or the pseudogene TRBV3-2) with TRBJ1-2; D is unclear. Germline V CDR1 and CDR2: LGHDT, YNNKEL (reference sequence). This CDR3 spans 14 amino acids. V lost 1 base and J 4 bases, leaving 10 bases between the germline ends. The CDR3, as DNA: TGTGCCAGCAGCCAAGTGGGAGATGTCTATGGCTACACCTTC. Protein sequence: CASSQVGDVYGYTF.

This clone was counted a few times. The chain couples TRBV4-1 to TRBJ1-6; 7 bases agree with TRBD1. The CDR3 covers 21 residues. V dropped 0 bases and J dropped 0; count of bases not matched to a gene: 14. CDR1 and CDR2 (germline): MGHRA, YSYEKL. CDR3 sequence (DNA): TGCGCCAGCAGCCAAGACCGACAGGGTTTTTTTCAGAGCTCCTATAATTCACCCCTCCACTTT. Translated: CASSQDRQGFFQSSYNSPLHF.

V and J are TRBV5-1 and TRBJ2-3, with 7 bases aligning to TRBD1. The germline V gene has CDR1 SGHRS and CDR2 YFSETQ. The CDR3 is 16 amino acids. V dropped 4 bases and J dropped 0; count of bases not matched to a gene: 8. CDR3 nucleotides: TGCGCCAGCAGCGCCGGGACAGATACTAGCACAGATACGCAGTATTTT. Translation gives CASSAGTDTSTDTQYF.

This sequence joins TRBV5-4 and TRBJ1-2; 10 bases are a match to TRBD1. The germline CDR1 and CDR2 sequences are SGHNT and YYREEE (reference sequence). The CDR3 is 17 residues long. V lost 0 bases to trimming and J lost 8 bases; unmatched junction nucleotides: 13. The DNA for the CDR3 is TGTGCCAGCAGCTTGGCTGGGGGCACGGACAGGGGGAAGGGCTACACCTTC. Translated, it gives CASSLAGGTDRGKGYTF.

The chain couples TRBV27 to TRBJ1-2; D is perhaps TRBD1 (6 bases). Between the trimmed V and J ends, which lost 7 bases and 8 bases, there was a span of 14 bases. Per germline, CDR1 MNHEY and CDR2 SMNVEV (reference sequence). The CDR3 is made up of 12 amino acids. In nucleotides, the CDR3 is TGTGCCAGCACAGGGGTCATGGGAGGCTACACCTTC. This translates into CASTGVMGGYTF.

The CDR3 reads CASSRSGGASNEQFF. CDR3 DNA sequence: TGCGCCAGCAGCCGAAGCGGGGGGGCATCAAATGAGCAGTTCTTC. V gene TRBV4-3 combines with J gene TRBJ2-1; 10 bases map to TRBD2. The trim removed 4 bases at V and 7 bases at J, leaving 7 bases unmatched. CDR3 length equals 15 residues. Germline assignment: CDR1 LGHNA and CDR2 YSLEER.

The rearrangement uses TRBV5-1 and TRBJ1-1; D perhaps matches TRBD1 (5 bases). Germline-derived CDR1 and CDR2 are SGHRS and YFSETQ. This CDR3 has 16 amino acids. Trimming removed 4 bases at V and 3 bases at J, with 19 bases between. CDR3 in amino acids: CASSAGQLGGYTEAFF. CDR3 DNA sequence: TGCGCCAGCAGCGCGGGGCAGCTCGGAGGGTACACTGAAGCTTTCTTT.

This clone has more than one count but fewer than ten. This chain connects TRBV19 to TRBJ1-5, with TRBD1 matching 11 bases. V lost 3 bases and J lost 5; bases outside the gene matches: 9. This CDR3 spans 17 amino acids. CDR1 and CDR2 from the germline V gene are LNHDA and SQIVND (reference sequence). CDR3 in DNA: TGTGCCAGTAGTATCCATGGTGGGACAGGGGGTTATCAGCCCCAGCATTTT. It specifies CASSIHGGTGGYQPQHF.

The chain has TRBV27 and TRBJ2-7; D perhaps matches TRBD1 (6 bases). There are 15 residues in the CDR3. Trimming removed 5 bases at V and 5 bases at J, with 19 bases between. Germline V CDR1 and CDR2: MNHEY, SMNVEV (reference sequence). The CDR3: CASSITGFSTDEQYF. The CDR3 DNA is TGTGCCAGCAGTATTACAGGGTTCTCTACGGACGAGCAGTACTTC.

The CDR3 sequence is CASSYSSYEQYF. The CDR3 DNA follows: TGCGCCAGCAGCTATAGCTCCTACGAGCAGTACTTC. V gene TRBV5-1 combines with J gene TRBJ2-7; D gene uncertain. The germline CDR1 and CDR2 sequences are SGHRS and YFSETQ. Trimming removed 3 bases at V and 0 bases at J, with 4 bases between. This CDR3 is built from 12 residues.

V is TRBV6-2 or TRBV6-3 and J is TRBJ2-7; perhaps TRBD2 as D (6 bases). The CDR3 loop spans 15 amino acids. The germline V and J ends were trimmed by 2 bases and 7 bases, with 18 bases remaining between them. Looked up from germline, CDR1 is MNHEY and CDR2 is SVGEGT. This chain's CDR3 is CASSYGDPRRAEQYF. The DNA of the CDR3 is TGTGCCAGCAGTTACGGCGACCCCCGGAGGGCGGAGCAGTACTTC.

The rearrangement uses TRBV5-6 and TRBJ1-2, with no clear D. The CDR3 has 14 amino acids. Looked up from germline, CDR1 is SGHDT and CDR2 is YYEEEE. The germline V and J ends were trimmed by 1 base and 5 bases, with 12 bases remaining between them. For the CDR3, the DNA is TGTGCCAGCAGCTTGTTTGGCAGAAAGTATGGCTACACCTTC. Translating gives CASSLFGRKYGYTF.

Here the CDR3 DNA reads TGTGCCTGGAGCCTCCTAGGACAGGGGAATTACGAGCAGTACTTC. It specifies CAWSLLGQGNYEQYF. The V and J genes are TRBV30 and TRBJ2-7; TRBD1 agrees at 9 bases. There are 15 residues in the CDR3. V trimming: 3 bases; J trimming: 4 bases; junction bases outside the gene matches: 10. Germline V gene sequence: CDR1 GTSNPN, CDR2 SVGIG (reference sequence).

This chain joins TRBV18 and TRBJ1-1, with 9 bases aligning to TRBD1. After removal of 5 bases from V and 1 base from J, the junction contained 8 bases not matched to a gene. The CDR3 extends over 16 amino acids. Germline CDR1 is KGHSH and CDR2 is LQKENI. CDR3 nucleotides: TGTGCCAGCTCAGCAGCTTGGGGACAGGGGAACACTGAAGCTTTCTTT. It codes for CASSAAWGQGNTEAFF.

J is TRBJ1-5 and V is TRBV18; the match to TRBD1 covers 9 bases. The CDR3 runs 15 residues. V dropped 2 bases and J dropped 5; count of bases not matched to a gene: 4. Germline CDR1 reads KGHSH; CDR2 reads LQKENI. The DNA of the CDR3 is TGTGCCAGCTCACCATTAGGACAGGGGCATCAGCCCCAGCATTTT. Protein: CASSPLGQGHQPQHF. Full variable domain (rest looked up from reference TRBV18 and TRBJ1-5): NAGVMQNPRHLVRRRGQEARLRCSPMKGHSHVYWYRQLPEEGLKFMVYLQKENIIDESGMPKERFSAEFPKEGPSILRIQQVVRGDSAAYFCASSPLGQGHQPQHFGDGTRLSIL.

This chain connects TRBV19 to TRBJ2-1; 7 bases align to TRBD1. The CDR3 extends over 14 amino acids. Germline CDR1 is LNHDA and CDR2 is SQIVND (reference sequence). V lost 9 bases and J lost 4; bases outside the gene matches: 9. The DNA for the CDR3 is TGTGCCAGCACTCCTCGGGACAGTTACAATGAGCAGTTCTTC. Protein product: CASTPRDSYNEQFF.

The rearrangement joins TRBV4-3 to TRBJ1-3; 9 bases fit TRBD1. The CDR3 has 17 amino acids. Trimming removed 0 bases from V and 2 bases from J; junction bases left unmatched: 5. Germline V gene lookup returns CDR1 LGHNA and CDR2 YSLEER. CDR3 sequence: CASSQDPRDRAGNTIYF. The CDR3 coding sequence is TGCGCCAGCAGCCAAGATCCTAGGGACAGGGCTGGAAACACCATATATTTT.

The genes are TRBV5-5 and TRBJ2-2, with TRBD2 matching over 10 bases. Trimming removed 4 bases from V and 3 bases from J; junction bases left unmatched: 6. This CDR3 region has 16 residues. Germline-derived CDR1 and CDR2 are SGHKS and YYEKEE (reference sequence). The CDR3 sequence: CASSPIAGGYTGELFF. The CDR3 DNA reads as TGTGCCAGCAGCCCCATAGCGGGGGGATACACCGGGGAGCTGTTTTTT.

The J gene is TRBJ2-7, the V gene TRBV9; maybe TRBD1 (7 bases). The germline V and J ends were trimmed by 4 bases and 5 bases, with 19 bases remaining between them. The CDR3 sequence is 15 residues long. The germline CDR1 and CDR2 sequences are SGDLS and YYNGEE. CDR3 nucleotides: TGTGCCAGCAGCCCAGGGGGGACGGATAAACACGAGCAGTACTTC. This codes for CASSPGGTDKHEQYF.

This rearrangement joins TRBV27 to TRBJ1-4; 12 nucleotides line up with TRBD1. Germline loops: CDR1 MNHEY, CDR2 SMNVEV (reference sequence). The V segment lost 5 bases and the J segment 8 bases; nucleotides outside the gene matches: 15. The CDR3 has 18 residues. DNA for the CDR3: TGTGCCAGCAGTCCAAGGGACAGGGGGCTAGGGGTACCCGAAAAACTGTTTTTT. This codes for CASSPRDRGLGVPEKLFF.

The rearrangement uses TRBV7-3 and TRBJ2-2; D not resolved. CDR3 length equals 13 residues. Per germline, CDR1 SGHTA and CDR2 FQGTGA. Trimming cost V 2 bases and J 4 bases, with 5 bases left between them. The CDR3 DNA sequence: TGTGCCAGCAGCTTAGGCCCCACCGGGGAGCTGTTTTTT. Protein sequence: CASSLGPTGELFF.

The chain carries TRBV28 and TRBJ1-5; D possibly corresponds to TRBD1 (6 bases). The CDR3 loop spans 15 amino acids. Trimming removed 6 bases at V and 4 bases at J, with 16 bases between. Germline V lookup: CDR1 MDHEN, CDR2 SYDVKM. The CDR3 DNA reads TGTGCCAGCAGAACCAATACAGGGAAGAATCAGCCCCAGCATTTT. It codes for CASRTNTGKNQPQHF.

The chain carries TRBV19 and TRBJ2-1; TRBD2 agrees at 8 bases. The junction had 5 bases not matched to a gene; V was cut back by 1 base and J by 6 bases. From germline, CDR1 is LNHDA and CDR2 SQIVND (reference sequence). There are 15 residues in the CDR3. The CDR3 region is CASSIAAGVVNEQFF. The CDR3 DNA follows: TGTGCCAGTAGTATAGCAGCGGGGGTGGTCAATGAGCAGTTCTTC.

DNA for the CDR3: TGTGCCAGCAGCTCGGTGGGGGCAGCCCAAGAGACCCAGTACTTC. It encodes CASSSVGAAQETQYF. V gene TRBV5-8 combines with J gene TRBJ2-5, with D possibly TRBD1 on 6 matching bases. CDR1 is SGHTS, CDR2 YDEGEE, per germline. V lost 3 bases to trimming and J lost 1 base, with 13 bases between them. CDR3 length equals 15 residues.

The rearrangement links TRBV6-5 to TRBJ1-1; D call uncertain. Germline CDR1 is MNHEY and CDR2 is SVGAGI. The CDR3 is 14 amino acids. Trimming cost V 9 bases and J 0 bases, with 14 bases left between them. Written as DNA, the CDR3 is TGTGCCAGTACCCTTGGGCGGGTGAACACTGAAGCTTTCTTT. This translates into CASTLGRVNTEAFF.

This chain connects TRBV5-4 to TRBJ2-7, with D perhaps TRBD1 (6 bases). Germline V gene lookup returns CDR1 SGHNT and CDR2 YYREEE (reference sequence). V lost 4 bases and J lost 6, with 17 bases in between. This CDR3 region has 14 residues. The CDR3 loop reads CASSIQGRRGEQYF. Here the CDR3 DNA reads TGTGCCAGCAGCATACAGGGACGTCGGGGCGAGCAGTACTTC.

The V gene is TRBV19, the J gene TRBJ2-3; 8 bases fit TRBD2. The CDR3 covers 15 residues. Germline CDR1 reads LNHDA; CDR2 reads SQIVND (reference sequence). V shed 5 bases, J shed 5 bases, and the junction held 9 bases outside the gene matches. This CDR3 is CASSGNGGAVDTQYF. The DNA of the CDR3 is TGTGCCAGTAGTGGGAACGGGGGGGCAGTAGATACGCAGTATTTT.

The chain combines TRBV24-1 with TRBJ2-5; TRBD1 aligns across 8 bases. CDR1 is KGHDR and CDR2 is SFDVKD in the germline V gene. The CDR3 has 15 residues. J was trimmed by 4 bases and V by 4 bases; bases with no gene match: 7. CDR3 sequence (DNA): TGTGCCACCAGTGACCCCTCAGGGGGCGGAGAGACCCAGTACTTC. Encoded protein: CATSDPSGGGETQYF.

The J gene is TRBJ1-5, the V gene TRBV6-5; TRBD1 matches 7 bases. This CDR3 has 13 residues. The V and J ends lost 6 bases and 4 bases, in that order; junction bases with no gene match: 3. The germline V gene encodes CDR1 MNHEY and CDR2 SVGAGI. The CDR3 loop is CASRPQGNQPQHF. The CDR3 DNA sequence: TGTGCCAGCAGACCACAGGGGAATCAGCCCCAGCATTTT.

This clone was counted once. The rearrangement links TRBV12-3 or TRBV12-4 to TRBJ1-2, with a weak D call TRBD1 (5 bases). V gave up 10 bases and J gave up 3 bases, with 15 bases separating them. This CDR3 has 13 residues. CDR3 sequence: CAILGQIHYGYTF. CDR3 nucleotides: TGTGCCATCCTCGGACAAATTCACTATGGCTACACCTTC.